This entry lists 22 T cell receptor beta chains sequenced from one sample in a study of cytomegalovirus exposure and HLA in healthy donors. PCR employed 60 Vbeta and 13 Jbeta primers. Measured with immunoSEQ multiplex PCR; TCRdb has only the in-frame clones, and not every one. Counted here are roughly 120,000 clones, around 84% occurring once; the ten biggest clones make up 3.3%. Sequenced input: PBMCs. These receptors were collected from a woman in her twenties or thirties in good health and CMV-seropositive.

This clone was picked up a small number of times. This chain connects TRBV19 to TRBJ2-5; 7 bases are a match to TRBD1. The CDR3 loop spans 16 amino acids. Trimming at V came to 2 bases and at J to 5 bases, leaving 11 bases not matched to a gene. Germline V gene lookup returns CDR1 LNHDA and CDR2 SQIVND (reference sequence). CDR3 residues: CASSIRGQSGGETQYF. The CDR3 DNA reads as TGTGCCAGTAGTATAAGGGGACAGTCCGGTGGGGAGACCCAGTACTTC.

The CDR3 protein is CASSQETGAEQYF. Written as DNA, the CDR3 is TGCGCCAGCAGCCAAGAGACAGGGGCTGAGCAGTACTTC. J is TRBJ2-7 and V is TRBV4-3; 8 bases align to TRBD1. CDR1 is LGHNA, CDR2 YSLEER, per germline. CDR3 length equals 13 residues. V gave up 0 bases and J gave up 7 bases; unmatched junction bases: 2.

This rearrangement joins TRBV30 to TRBJ2-4; 10 nucleotides line up with TRBD1. Per germline, CDR1 GTSNPN and CDR2 SVGIG (reference sequence). V was pared by 3 bases and J by 5 bases, with 4 bases of the junction left unmatched. This CDR3 is 14 amino acids long. The CDR3 is CAWSETGGQNIQYF. As DNA, the CDR3 is TGTGCCTGGAGCGAGACAGGGGGCCAAAACATTCAGTACTTC.

The chain has TRBV5-6 and TRBJ2-5; 14 positions match TRBD2. Germline CDR1 is SGHDT and CDR2 is YYEEEE. There are 13 residues in the CDR3. The J segment lost 5 bases and the V segment lost 9 bases, leaving 3 bases of the junction unmatched. Written as DNA, the CDR3 is TGTGCCACCCGGACTAGCGGGGGGGAGACCCAGTACTTC. It specifies CATRTSGGETQYF.

This chain links TRBV9 with TRBJ2-1; perhaps TRBD2 as D (7 bases). Germline assignment: CDR1 SGDLS and CDR2 YYNGEE. This CDR3 region has 15 residues. The ends were cut back, 0 bases at V and 12 bases at J, with 19 bases in the middle. Written as DNA, the CDR3 is TGTGCCAGCAGCGTAGGGGGGGGGCGGGAGTTCGGGCAGTTCTTC. It is translated as CASSVGGGREFGQFF. Based on the CDR3 plus reference TRBV9 and TRBJ2-1, the full variable domain is DSGVTQTPKHLITATGQRVTLRCSPRSGDLSVYWYQQSLDQGLQFLIQYYNGEERAKGNILERFSAQQFPDLHSELNLSSLELGDSALYFCASSVGGGREFGQFFGPGTRLTVL.

This chain connects TRBV19 to TRBJ2-1; possible D gene TRBD1, 5 bases. The germline V gene encodes CDR1 LNHDA and CDR2 SQIVND (reference sequence). Trimming removed 6 bases at V and 0 bases at J, with 21 bases between. The CDR3 extends over 18 amino acids. The CDR3 here is CASRNRSKAGPSYNEQFF. CDR3 bases: TGTGCCAGTAGAAATCGATCTAAGGCAGGGCCCTCCTACAATGAGCAGTTCTTC.

V and J are TRBV6-5 and TRBJ1-2; D gene uncertain. Germline assignment: CDR1 MNHEY and CDR2 SVGAGI. This CDR3 region has 13 residues. V shed 4 bases and J shed 8 bases, with 14 bases lying between them. In nucleotides, the CDR3 is TGTGCCAGCAGTTGGAACGGGGTCGGGGGCTACACCTTC. Protein sequence: CASSWNGVGGYTF.

The chain recombines TRBV6-6 with TRBJ2-1, with 7 bases that match TRBD1. Germline assignment: CDR1 MNHNY and CDR2 SVGAGI (reference sequence). CDR3 length: 15 residues. V lost 6 bases and J lost 1; bases outside the gene matches: 6. The CDR3 region is CASSVRQGSYNEQFF. The CDR3 DNA reads as TGTGCCAGCAGCGTACGACAGGGATCCTACAATGAGCAGTTCTTC.

The chain links TRBV6-6 to TRBJ1-5; 7 bases fit TRBD1. J lost 4 bases, V lost 6 bases, and 6 bases had no gene match. This CDR3 has 14 residues. CDR1 and CDR2 (germline): MNHNY, SVGAGI (reference sequence). CDR3 in amino acids: CASRPRTGNQPQHF. The CDR3 DNA reads TGTGCCAGCAGACCGAGGACAGGTAATCAGCCCCAGCATTTT.

This rearrangement joins TRBV7-2 to TRBJ2-2, with D maybe TRBD2 (5 bases). The germline CDR1 and CDR2 sequences are SGHTA and FQGNSA. This CDR3 has 13 residues. V was cut by 3 bases and J by 4 bases, with 6 bases left in between. The CDR3 protein is CASSFGGTGELFF. The CDR3 bases are TGTGCCAGCAGCTTCGGAGGCACCGGGGAGCTGTTTTTT.

The chain uses TRBV2 and TRBJ2-1, with 13 bases matching TRBD2. CDR3 length: 16 amino acids. With V trimmed by 6 bases and J by 2 bases, 4 bases remained unmatched. Germline V gives CDR1 SNHLY, CDR2 FYNNEI. The CDR3, as DNA: TGTGCCAGCAGCATACTAGCGGGGGGGACCTACAATGAGCAGTTCTTC. It is translated as CASSILAGGTYNEQFF. Drawing the rest from reference TRBV2 and TRBJ2-1, the complete variable domain is EPEVTQTPSHQVTQMGQEVILRCVPISNHLYFYWYRQILGQKVEFLVSFYNNEISEKSEIFDDQFSVERPDGSNFTLKIRSTKLEDSAMYFCASSILAGGTYNEQFFGPGTRLTVL.

The chain links TRBV6-1 to TRBJ2-3, with TRBD1 as a possible D gene (6 bases). Between the trimmed V and J ends, which lost 2 bases and 11 bases, there was a span of 14 bases. The length of the CDR3 is 13 residues. Germline V lookup: CDR1 MNHNS, CDR2 SASEGT. The CDR3 DNA is TGTGCCAGCAGTGAATTCGACGGGACACAGCAGTATTTT. Translated, it gives CASSEFDGTQQYF.

The rearrangement uses TRBV5-1 and TRBJ2-7, with 9 bases that match TRBD1. In germline, CDR1 is SGHRS, CDR2 YFSETQ. The CDR3 has 19 residues. The ends lost 5 bases at V and 0 bases at J; junction bases unmatched: 18. CDR3 protein: CASSVRSGTGSSASYEQYF. In DNA, the CDR3 is TGCGCCAGCAGTGTGAGGTCCGGGACAGGGTCTTCTGCCTCCTACGAGCAGTACTTC.

As regards this clone: One end of the junction is discordant with germline, which a read error may explain. The chain links TRBV7-9 to TRBJ1-2; D not certain. The length of the CDR3 is 17 residues. Germline values: CDR1 SEHNR, CDR2 FQNEAQ (reference sequence). The CDR3 sequence: CSSSLSWGGGTNYGYTF. CDR3 DNA: TGTTCCAGCAGCCTCAGCTGGGGAGGTGGCACTAACTATGGCTACACCTTC.

This chain uses TRBV7-9 with TRBJ2-7, with D tentatively TRBD1 (6 bases). Germline loops: CDR1 SEHNR, CDR2 FQNEAQ (reference sequence). The CDR3 is 17 amino acids. Trimming stripped 4 bases from V and 0 bases from J, with 19 bases between. CDR3 DNA: TGTGCCAGCAGCTCACAGCGATCCCGGGACAACTCCTACGAGCAGTACTTC. The encoded protein is CASSSQRSRDNSYEQYF.

This chain joins TRBV7-2 and TRBJ2-7, with 8 bases fitting TRBD1. Germline CDR1 and CDR2: SGHTA and FQGNSA. Trimming at V came to 1 base and at J to 3 bases, leaving 8 bases not matched to a gene. The CDR3 extends over 16 amino acids. CDR3 region: CASSLDIRDRLYEQYF. The CDR3 region has the DNA TGTGCCAGCAGCTTAGACATAAGGGACAGGCTCTACGAGCAGTACTTC.

The V gene is TRBV11-2, the J gene TRBJ2-1, with a tentative D call TRBD2 (5 bases). CDR1 is SGHAT, CDR2 FQNNGV, per germline. The CDR3 covers 17 residues. Trimming cost V 3 bases and J 7 bases, with 22 bases left between them. CDR3 amino acids: CASSFGFGRGPGNEQFF. CDR3 DNA: TGTGCCAGCAGCTTTGGATTCGGCCGAGGACCGGGGAATGAGCAGTTCTTC.

The chain employs TRBV11-1 and TRBJ2-5; 9 bases are a match to TRBD2. Per germline, CDR1 SGHAT and CDR2 FQDESV (reference sequence). With 5 bases clipped from V and 0 bases from J, the junction kept 7 bases outside the gene matches. The CDR3 extends over 16 amino acids. The CDR3 DNA reads as TGTGCCAGCAGCCGGCGGCGGGGGGGCAACCAAGAGACCCAGTACTTC. Its translation is CASSRRRGGNQETQYF.

DNA of the CDR3: TGTGCCAGCAGCTTGGTTAGGAGTAGGTCCTCCTACGAGCAGTACTTC. The encoded protein is CASSLVRSRSSYEQYF. The rearrangement uses TRBV5-5 and TRBJ2-7; D remains ambiguous. The V gene's germline CDR1 is SGHKS and CDR2 YYEKEE (reference sequence). Trimming removed 0 bases at V and 0 bases at J, with 13 bases between. The CDR3 runs to 16 residues. Drawing the rest from reference TRBV5-5 and TRBJ2-7, the complete variable domain is DAGVTQSPTHLIKTRGQQVTLRCSPISGHKSVSWYQQVLGQGPQFIFQYYEKEERGRGNFPDRFSARQFPNYSSELNVNALLLGDSALYLCASSLVRSRSSYEQYFGPGTRLTVT.

V gene TRBV7-9 combines with J gene TRBJ1-4; D is perhaps TRBD1 (6 bases). The V and J ends lost 6 bases and 4 bases respectively, with 12 bases between them. The germline CDR1 and CDR2 sequences are SEHNR and FQNEAQ (reference sequence). The CDR3 spans 14 residues. The CDR3 loop is CASRVDSNNEKLFF. CDR3 bases: TGTGCCAGCAGGGTGGACAGCAATAATGAAAAACTGTTTTTT.

The chain recombines TRBV30 with TRBJ2-3; no clear D. This CDR3 spans 13 amino acids. Germline values: CDR1 GTSNPN, CDR2 SVGIG (reference sequence). V lost 8 bases, J lost 0 bases, and 12 bases lay in between. The DNA of the CDR3 is TGTGCCCGGTCCTGGGCTAGCACAGATACGCAGTATTTT. The encoded protein is CARSWASTDTQYF.

The rearrangement joins TRBV14 to TRBJ1-1, with D possibly TRBD1 on 6 matching bases. The V end lost 1 base, the J end lost 3 bases, and 15 bases lay between the germline ends. The CDR3 has 16 residues. Germline V lookup: CDR1 SGHDN, CDR2 FVKESK. The DNA for the CDR3 is TGTGCCAGCAGCCAAGTCCGGGGAGGGGGAGACACTGAAGCTTTCTTT. This translates into CASSQVRGGGDTEAFF.